Each of the 5 T cell receptor beta chains below was sequenced from the same sample in a study of cytomegalovirus exposure and HLA in healthy donors. TCRdb's copy holds only in-frame clones and misses some; the assay was immunoSEQ multiplex PCR. The sample includes under 200,000 clones, roughly 96% of them seen just once. What was sequenced was PBMCs. These receptors came from a woman aged 18 to 35 in good health and CMV-seronegative.

The chain links TRBV7-6 to TRBJ2-1; D is perhaps TRBD2 (7 bases). CDR1 is SGHVS, CDR2 FNYEAQ, per germline. The V gene lost 1 base and the J gene lost 4 bases, with 11 bases spanning the gap. This CDR3 contains 15 residues. For the CDR3, the DNA is TGTGCCAGCAGCTTAGAGGCGGGGGCGTACAATGAGCAGTTCTTC. It specifies CASSLEAGAYNEQFF.

The J gene is TRBJ2-3, the V gene TRBV5-4; D is possibly TRBD1 or TRBD2 (5 bases each). The V and J ends lost 4 bases and 5 bases respectively, with 14 bases between them. The germline CDR1 and CDR2 sequences are SGHNT and YYREEE (reference sequence). The length of the CDR3 is 14 residues. The CDR3 sequence is CASSLGRSGDTQYF. CDR3 DNA sequence: TGTGCCAGCAGCCTGGGACGGTCGGGAGATACGCAGTATTTT. Complete variable domain (other parts from reference TRBV5-4 and TRBJ2-3): ETGVTQSPTHLIKTRGQQVTLRCSSQSGHNTVSWYQQALGQGPQFIFQYYREEENGRGNFPPRFSGLQFPNYSSELNVNALELDDSALYLCASSLGRSGDTQYFGPGTRLTVL.

This clone was observed a few times. J is TRBJ2-3 and V is TRBV11-3, with D perhaps TRBD2 (7 bases). V was pared by 1 base and J by 4 bases, with 12 bases between. Germline V CDR1 and CDR2: SGHNT, YENEEA. CDR3 size: 15 residues. DNA of the CDR3: TGTGCCAGCAGCTTAGGGGGGGGCCCCGCAGATACGCAGTATTTT. Protein sequence: CASSLGGGPADTQYF. Filled out from reference TRBV11-3 and TRBJ2-3, the complete variable domain reads EAGVVQSPRYKIIEKKQPVAFWCNPISGHNTLYWYLQNLGQGPELLIRYENEEAVDDSQLPKDRFSAERLKGVDSTLKIQPAELGDSAVYLCASSLGGGPADTQYFGPGTRLTVL.

The genes are TRBV6-5 and TRBJ1-6; D ambiguous. The CDR3 is 13 amino acids. V was shortened by 7 bases and J by 7 bases, with 11 bases between the two germline ends. Germline-derived CDR1 and CDR2 are MNHEY and SVGAGI. CDR3 DNA: TGTGCCAGCAAAGGGAGGGAGAATTCACCCCTCCACTTT. It is translated as CASKGRENSPLHF.

This chain uses TRBV5-6 with TRBJ2-4, with D hard to call. Trimming took 4 bases from V and 0 from J, leaving 11 bases between them. This CDR3 comprises 15 residues. Germline V gives CDR1 SGHDT, CDR2 YYEEEE. CDR3 amino acids: CASSPQLLAKNIQYF. Here the CDR3 DNA reads TGTGCCAGCAGCCCACAGCTACTAGCCAAAAACATTCAGTACTTC. Filled out from reference TRBV5-6 and TRBJ2-4, the complete variable domain reads DAGVTQSPTHLIKTRGQQVTLRCSPKSGHDTVSWYQQALGQGPQFIFQYYEEEERQRGNFPDRFSGHQFPNYSSELNVNALLLGDSALYLCASSPQLLAKNIQYFGAGTRLSVL.